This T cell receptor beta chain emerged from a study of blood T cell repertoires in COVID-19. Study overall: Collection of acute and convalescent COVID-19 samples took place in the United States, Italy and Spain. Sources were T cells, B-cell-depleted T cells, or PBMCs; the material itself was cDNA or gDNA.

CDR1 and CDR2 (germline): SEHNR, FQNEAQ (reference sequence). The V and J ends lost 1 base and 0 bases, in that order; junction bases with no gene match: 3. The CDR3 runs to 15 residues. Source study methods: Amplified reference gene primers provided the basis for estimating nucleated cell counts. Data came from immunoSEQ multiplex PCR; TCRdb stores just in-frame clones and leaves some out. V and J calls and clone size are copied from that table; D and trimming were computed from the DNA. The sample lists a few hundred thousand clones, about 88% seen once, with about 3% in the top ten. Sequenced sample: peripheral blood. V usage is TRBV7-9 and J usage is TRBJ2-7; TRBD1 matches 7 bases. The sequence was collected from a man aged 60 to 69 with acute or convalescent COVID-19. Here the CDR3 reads CASSLVGGPSYEQYF. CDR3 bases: TGTGCCAGCAGCTTAGTAGGGGGCCCCTCCTACGAGCAGTACTTC.